Following are 15 T cell receptor beta chains from one sample sequenced in a study of T cell repertoires in cytomegalovirus infection. These receptors have no known antigen. Via MiXCR, TCRdb re-called the reads, giving one row per CDR3 protein. Here the sample spans around 430,000 distinct CDR3 sequences, approximately 46% being singletons. Sample: cultured PBMCs, taken from culture after CMV antigen stimulation. Receptor source: a human donor in good health (CMV status not recorded). Some clones in this sample may be carry-over from other donors' samples.

This clonotype was seen only a few times. The rearrangement uses TRBV6-2 or TRBV6-3 and TRBJ2-3, with 11 bases aligning to TRBD2. Germline V gene lookup returns CDR1 MNHEY and CDR2 SVGEGT. This CDR3 contains 13 residues. J gave up 5 bases and V 11 bases, and 6 bases lay outside the gene matches. CDR3: CAGGLAGGDTQYF. The CDR3 nucleotides read TGTGCCGGCGGGCTAGCGGGAGGAGATACGCAGTATTTT.

A remark on this clonotype: This may come from a read error, since a much larger clone is one base off. The chain links TRBV5-5 to TRBJ2-2; TRBD2 matches 8 bases. This CDR3 comprises 14 residues. Germline V lookup: CDR1 SGHKS, CDR2 YYEKEE (reference sequence). The trim removed 2 bases at V and 4 bases at J, leaving 1 base unmatched. The CDR3 loop is CASSFSGITGELFF. The CDR3 DNA sequence: TGTGCCAGCAGCTTTAGCGGGATCACCGGGGAGCTGTTTTTT.

This clonotype showed up many times. The genes are TRBV7-2 and TRBJ2-1; no reliable D call. Germline V gene data show CDR1 as SGHTA and CDR2 as FQGNSA. This CDR3 region has 14 residues. The ends were cut back, 3 bases at V and 4 bases at J, with 10 bases in the middle. The CDR3 loop reads CASSFVLGYNEQFF. Written as DNA, the CDR3 is TGTGCCAGCAGCTTCGTCCTGGGTTACAATGAGCAGTTCTTC.

This sequence joins TRBV7-6 and TRBJ2-7, with TRBD1 matching 7 bases. The CDR3 is made up of 15 amino acids. CDR1 and CDR2 from the germline V gene are SGHVS and FNYEAQ. The junction had 10 bases not matched to a gene; V was cut back by 5 bases and J by 3 bases. CDR3 in DNA: TGTGCCAGCAGCCCCCTGGGGGACAGTAACTACGAGCAGTACTTC. Translation gives CASSPLGDSNYEQYF.

This clonotype was detected a few times. The genes are TRBV7-2 and TRBJ2-7; 8 bases map to TRBD2. Trimming cost V 1 base and J 2 bases; bases outside gene matches: 7. The CDR3 contains 16 residues. Germline V lookup: CDR1 SGHTA, CDR2 FQGNSA. This CDR3 reads CASSLDVAGGTYEQYF. CDR3 coding DNA: TGTGCCAGCAGCTTAGATGTGGCGGGGGGTACCTACGAGCAGTACTTC. The full variable domain, in which reference TRBV7-2 and TRBJ2-7 provide the parts outside the CDR3, is GAGVSQSPSNKVTEKGKDVELRCDPISGHTALYWYRQSLGQGLEFLIYFQGNSAPDKSGLPSDRFSAERTGGSVSTLTIQRTQQEDSAVYLCASSLDVAGGTYEQYFGPGTRLTVT.

The genes are TRBV7-2 and TRBJ2-3; D ambiguous. Germline CDR1 is SGHTA and CDR2 is FQGNSA. V was shortened by 1 base and J by 10 bases, with 9 bases between the two germline ends. The CDR3 extends over 12 amino acids. This CDR3 reads CASSLVRVSQYF. The DNA for the CDR3 is TGTGCCAGCAGCTTAGTTCGGGTCTCGCAGTATTTT.

The sample holds a few counts of this clonotype. This chain links TRBV4-3 with TRBJ2-7, with D perhaps given as TRBD1 or TRBD2 (5 bases each). Trimming took 0 bases from V and 6 from J, leaving 18 bases between them. There are 16 residues in the CDR3. The V gene's germline CDR1 is LGHNA and CDR2 YSLEER. CDR3 DNA: TGCGCCAGCAGCCAAGACCGGGGCTACTCTCCCGGCGAGCAGTACTTC. This translates into CASSQDRGYSPGEQYF.

The chain combines TRBV4-3 with TRBJ1-4; TRBD1 matches 7 bases. Germline V gene data show CDR1 as LGHNA and CDR2 as YSLEER. The CDR3 loop spans 15 amino acids. V shed 0 bases and J 7 bases; nucleotides not matched to a gene: 5. CDR3 residues: CASSQDTGTVEKLFF. CDR3 DNA sequence: TGCGCCAGCAGCCAAGATACCGGGACAGTTGAAAAACTGTTTTTT.

There are a few counts of this clonotype. The V gene is TRBV7-2, the J gene TRBJ2-1; D perhaps matches TRBD1 (5 bases). Germline V gene sequence: CDR1 SGHTA, CDR2 FQGNSA. V shed 5 bases and J shed 3 bases, with 14 bases lying between them. This CDR3 has 15 amino acids. DNA for the CDR3: TGTGCCAGCAGCACGCAAAAGGGGCTCTACAATGAGCAGTTCTTC. Translation gives CASSTQKGLYNEQFF.

This chain's CDR3 is CATSDPNSSGEVFGANVLTF. The CDR3 bases are TGTGCCACCAGTGATCCGAATTCTTCAGGGGAGGTTTTTGGGGCCAACGTCCTGACTTTC. The chain carries TRBV24-1 and TRBJ2-6; D might be TRBD1 or TRBD2, each matching 6 bases. The CDR3 has 20 amino acids. Per the germline V gene, CDR1 is KGHDR and CDR2 is SFDVKD. V was cut by 3 bases and J by 3 bases, with 23 bases left in between.

This chain uses TRBV12-3 or TRBV12-4 with TRBJ1-2; the D is unclear. The CDR3 extends over 13 amino acids. Trimming shortened V by 1 base and J by 7 bases, and 10 bases separated the two germline ends. Written as DNA, the CDR3 is TGTGCCAGCAGTTTAGTTCTTTTGGGTGGCTACACCTTC. This translates into CASSLVLLGGYTF.

The chain employs TRBV7-9 and TRBJ1-2; 8 nucleotides agree with TRBD1. Trimming at V came to 5 bases and at J to 2 bases, leaving 19 bases not matched to a gene. CDR3 length: 19 residues. In germline, CDR1 is SEHNR, CDR2 FQNEAQ (reference sequence). The CDR3 region is CASSPLEWTGNSRNYGYTF. CDR3 nucleotide sequence: TGTGCCAGCAGCCCACTGGAATGGACAGGGAATTCACGGAACTATGGCTACACCTTC. The full variable domain, with the rest looked up from reference TRBV7-9 and TRBJ1-2, is DTGVSQNPRHKITKRGQNVTFRCDPISEHNRLYWYRQTLGQGPEFLTYFQNEAQLEKSRLLSDRFSAERPKGSFSTLEIQRTEQGDSAMYLCASSPLEWTGNSRNYGYTFGSGTRLTVV.

Only a few counts were recorded for this clonotype. The rearrangement joins TRBV6-1 to TRBJ2-5; D is unclear. Germline V gene sequence: CDR1 MNHNS, CDR2 SASEGT. Trimming removed 2 bases at V and 5 bases at J, with 9 bases between. CDR3 size: 13 residues. CDR3 nucleotide sequence: TGTGCCAGCAGTGAATTAACACTGGAGACCCAGTACTTC. Protein sequence: CASSELTLETQYF.

The genes are TRBV7-2 and TRBJ1-2; D is possibly TRBD1 (5 bases). The CDR3 contains 12 residues. Trimming removed 7 bases from V and 8 bases from J, with 14 bases in between. Germline V gene sequence: CDR1 SGHTA, CDR2 FQGNSA. CDR3 coding DNA: TGTGCCAGCACCCGGACGGGGGAGGGCTACACCTTC. Translating gives CASTRTGEGYTF.

This chain connects TRBV27 to TRBJ1-6; D might be TRBD1 (5 bases). CDR1 and CDR2 (germline): MNHEY, SMNVEV (reference sequence). This CDR3 is built from 17 residues. V lost 6 bases, J lost 0 bases, and 15 bases lay in between. The CDR3 loop is CASRINRGVSYNSPLHF. The CDR3 DNA follows: TGTGCCAGCAGGATTAACCGGGGGGTCTCCTATAATTCACCCCTCCACTTT.